This record concerns one T cell receptor beta chain sequence. A few counts support this clonotype. The antigen it binds to is not known. Base qualities are not recorded, but no much larger clone differs from it by a single base. This specimen belongs to a study of chronic HIV infection and antiretroviral therapy (dated by TCRdb to about 2015). The library relied on 5' RACE. The data were produced on an Illumina MiSeq. TCRdb trimmed public reads at Q25 via fastp, called clones via MiXCR and kept in-frame beta chains. Rows are combined by CDR3 protein, so each entry shows the most common genes and DNA. The sample table contains roughly 48,000 distinct CDR3 sequences; only one count was recorded for 19% of them. The top ten constitute approximately 2.8% of the sample. The TCR sequence derives from an adult who had HIV and had not received antiretroviral therapy, or was an uninfected healthy control (not recorded which). The sequenced material came from peripheral blood.

CDR3 reads: CAWQRTYEQYF. The DNA sequence follows: TGTGCCTGGCAGCGAACCTACGAGCAGTACTTC. The rearrangement joined TRBV30 to TRBJ2-7, with an unclear D gene assignment. The germline ends are 7 bases apart after V is trimmed by 5 bases and J by 2 bases. Sequences GTSNPN (CDR1) and SVGIG (CDR2) are obtained from the germline V gene (reference sequence). From the cysteine up to the phenylalanine, the CDR3 has a length of 11 residues. Only CDR3 DNA is held: 33 bases, read in frame from base 1. The entire variable domain, with the stretches around the CDR3 drawn from the reference TRBV30 and TRBJ2-7 proteins, is SQTIHQWPATLVQPVGSPLSLECTVEGTSNPNLYWYRQAAGRGLQLLFYSVGIGQISSEVPQNLSASRPQDRQFILSSKKLLLSDSGFYLCAWQRTYEQYFGPGTRLTVT.